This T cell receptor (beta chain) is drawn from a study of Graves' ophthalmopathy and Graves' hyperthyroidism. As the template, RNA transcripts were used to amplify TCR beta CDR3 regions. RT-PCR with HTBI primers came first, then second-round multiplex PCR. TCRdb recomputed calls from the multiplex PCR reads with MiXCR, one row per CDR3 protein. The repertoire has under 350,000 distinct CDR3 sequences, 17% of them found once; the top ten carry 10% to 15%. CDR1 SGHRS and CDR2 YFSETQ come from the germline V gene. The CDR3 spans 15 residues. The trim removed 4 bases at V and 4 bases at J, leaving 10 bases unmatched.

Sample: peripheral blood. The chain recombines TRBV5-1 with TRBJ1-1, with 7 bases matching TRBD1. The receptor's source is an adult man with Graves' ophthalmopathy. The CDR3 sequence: CASSAQGGAGTEAFF. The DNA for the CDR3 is TGCGCCAGCAGCGCCCAAGGGGGCGCCGGCACTGAAGCTTTCTTT.